This TCR beta chain was captured by sequencing in a study of blood T cell repertoires in COVID-19. Overall study: Italy, Spain and the United States were the sources of the convalescent and acute COVID-19 samples. T cells, B-cell-depleted T cells, or PBMCs provided the cDNA or gDNA that served as material.

The germline gives CDR1 MNHEY, CDR2 SVGAGI. The CDR3 totals 15 residues. Trimming took off 6 bases at V and 0 bases at J, with 14 bases between the two ends. In the original analysis: Estimation of nucleated cell counts was performed using reference gene primer amplification. Clones were read by immunoSEQ multiplex PCR, and TCRdb kept only the in-frame ones, dropping some. V and J calls and clone size come straight from that table; D and trimming were deduced from the DNA. The sample yields a few hundred thousand clones, roughly nine tenths seen once. The V call is TRBV6-5, the J call TRBJ1-1; no clear D gene. Sequenced sample: peripheral blood. The sequence derives from a man between 60 and 75 years old with acute or convalescent COVID-19. The CDR3 bases are TGTGCCAGCAGGGTGGAGGAACTCATGAACACTGAAGCTTTCTTT. Translation: CASRVEELMNTEAFF.